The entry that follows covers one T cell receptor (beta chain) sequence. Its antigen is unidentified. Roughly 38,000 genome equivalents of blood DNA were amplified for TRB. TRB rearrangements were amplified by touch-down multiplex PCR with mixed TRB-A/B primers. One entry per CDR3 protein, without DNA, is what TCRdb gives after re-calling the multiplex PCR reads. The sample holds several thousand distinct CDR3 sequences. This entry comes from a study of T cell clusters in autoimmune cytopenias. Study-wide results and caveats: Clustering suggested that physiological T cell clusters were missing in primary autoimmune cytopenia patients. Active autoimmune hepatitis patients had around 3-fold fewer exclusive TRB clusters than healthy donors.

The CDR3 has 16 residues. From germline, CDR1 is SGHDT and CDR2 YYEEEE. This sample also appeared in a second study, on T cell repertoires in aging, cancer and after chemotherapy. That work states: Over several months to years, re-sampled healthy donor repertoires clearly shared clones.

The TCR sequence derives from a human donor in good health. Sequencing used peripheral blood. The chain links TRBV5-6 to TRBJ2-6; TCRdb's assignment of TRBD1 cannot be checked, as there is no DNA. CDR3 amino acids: CASTSEQGPGANVLTF.